The 17 T cell receptor beta chains in this list originate from one sample, sequenced in a study of blood T cell repertoires in COVID-19. Using immunoSEQ multiplex PCR, the repertoire was profiled, and TCRdb retains in-frame clones only, with some absent. The table has 73,000 or so clones, 70% to 75% seen once; the top ten hold over 20%. The sequenced sample was peripheral blood. Receptors originate from a man aged 55-75 years with acute or convalescent COVID-19.

This chain connects TRBV5-3 to TRBJ2-7; D is unclear. TRBV5-3 carries the ORF label, with uncertain function. Trimming left V 2 bases short and J 2 bases short, with 11 bases between. The CDR3 runs to 14 residues. The CDR3 here is CARSLLAPTYEQYV. For the CDR3, the DNA is TGTGCCAGAAGCTTACTTGCCCCTACCTACGAGCAGTACGTC.

This chain connects TRBV12-3 or TRBV12-4 to TRBJ2-1; the D is unclear. The CDR3 contains 11 residues. V lost 6 bases, J lost 10 bases, and 10 bases lay in between. The CDR3 sequence is CASSNLTEQFF. The CDR3 DNA reads TGTGCCAGCAGCAACCTAACGGAGCAGTTCTTC.

J is TRBJ2-3 and V is TRBV5-5; TRBD1 matches 11 bases. The CDR3 is 16 residues long. V gave up 1 base and J gave up 9 bases; unmatched junction bases: 10. Germline V lookup: CDR1 SGHKS, CDR2 YYEKEE (reference sequence). The CDR3 DNA reads as TGTGCCAGCAGCTTGTTGGGACAGGGGGAGATCAGCACGCAGTATTTT. It codes for CASSLLGQGEISTQYF. Using reference TRBV5-5 and TRBJ2-3 for the parts outside the CDR3, the full variable domain is DAGVTQSPTHLIKTRGQQVTLRCSPISGHKSVSWYQQVLGQGPQFIFQYYEKEERGRGNFPDRFSARQFPNYSSELNVNALLLGDSALYLCASSLLGQGEISTQYFGPGTRLTVL.

The J gene is TRBJ1-1, the V gene TRBV4-1; tentatively, D is TRBD1 (5 bases). The CDR3 consists of 15 residues. V shed 0 bases and J shed 4 bases, with 12 bases lying between them. Germline CDR1 MGHRA, CDR2 YSYEKL. The CDR3 DNA follows: TGCGCCAGCAGCCAAGAGGTATCGGGGGGCACTGAAGCTTTCTTT. Encoded protein: CASSQEVSGGTEAFF.

The chain joins TRBV19 to TRBJ1-2, with 7 bases identical to TRBD1. Germline values: CDR1 LNHDA, CDR2 SQIVND (reference sequence). The CDR3 extends over 17 amino acids. Trimming at V came to 6 bases and at J to 3 bases, leaving 16 bases not matched to a gene. DNA for the CDR3: TGTGCCAGTAGAAATCACGGGAGAGGGGGCGCAGACTATGGCTACACCTTC. It translates to CASRNHGRGGADYGYTF. The whole variable domain, remainder taken from reference TRBV19 and TRBJ1-2, is DGGITQSPKYLFRKEGQNVTLSCEQNLNHDAMYWYRQDPGQGLRLIYYSQIVNDFQKGDIAEGYSVSREKKESFPLTVTSAQKNPTAFYLCASRNHGRGGADYGYTFGSGTRLTVV.

V usage is TRBV11-2 and J usage is TRBJ2-1; TRBD2 agrees at 9 bases. With V trimmed by 1 base and J by 8 bases, 12 bases remained unmatched. Germline CDR1 reads SGHAT; CDR2 reads FQNNGV. The CDR3 covers 17 residues. CDR3 loop: CASSLGVGASGIDEQFF. In DNA form, the CDR3 reads TGTGCCAGCAGCTTAGGAGTTGGGGCTAGCGGGATAGATGAGCAGTTCTTC.

The chain has TRBV30 and TRBJ2-7, with D possibly TRBD1 on 6 matching bases. Germline lookup yields CDR1 GTSNPN and CDR2 SVGIG (reference sequence). Trimming left V 3 bases short and J 3 bases short, with 18 bases between. The CDR3 is 15 residues long. The DNA of the CDR3 is TGTGCCTGGAGGATACAGGGAAATGAGGGCTACGAGCAGTACTTC. Protein product: CAWRIQGNEGYEQYF.

The J gene is TRBJ1-2, the V gene TRBV6-6; 7 bases are shared with TRBD1. Germline-derived CDR1 and CDR2 are MNHNY and SVGAGI (reference sequence). With V trimmed by 4 bases and J by 3 bases, 2 bases remained unmatched. The CDR3 has 13 residues. The CDR3 DNA follows: TGTGCCAGCAGTTCTCAGGGGGACTATGGCTACACCTTC. Its protein is CASSSQGDYGYTF.

This clone was picked up one time. V and J are TRBV4-1 and TRBJ1-2; no firm D call. CDR3 size: 14 residues. Germline assignment: CDR1 MGHRA and CDR2 YSYEKL. V lost 2 bases and J lost 2, with 9 bases in between. CDR3 amino acids: CASSQRPGNYGYTF. The CDR3 DNA reads as TGCGCCAGCAGCCAACGCCCGGGGAACTATGGCTACACCTTC.

The rearrangement uses TRBV6-1 and TRBJ2-1, with 7 nucleotides matching TRBD1. The V and J ends lost 6 bases and 0 bases, in that order; junction bases with no gene match: 14. Germline V gene sequence: CDR1 MNHNS, CDR2 SASEGT. CDR3 length equals 18 residues. The DNA for the CDR3 is TGTGCCAGCAGCGAATTATGGACAGGCCCGAGCTCCTACAATGAGCAGTTCTTC. It yields the protein CASSELWTGPSSYNEQFF.

As concerns this clone: Other DNA sequences in the same sample also yield this CDR3. J is TRBJ1-5 and V is TRBV4-2; 9 positions match TRBD1. Losses at the gene ends were 3 bases for V and 2 bases for J; bases not matched to a gene: 2. The germline gives CDR1 LGHNA, CDR2 YNFKEQ. This CDR3 has 15 amino acids. The CDR3 nucleotides are TGTGCCAGCAGCCAGGGACAGGGAGGCAATCAGCCCCAGCATTTT. Its translation: CASSQGQGGNQPQHF.

This chain joins TRBV28 and TRBJ2-1; 16 bases align to TRBD2. The ends lost 5 bases at V and 8 bases at J; junction bases unmatched: 12. The length of the CDR3 is 18 residues. CDR1 MDHEN and CDR2 SYDVKM come from the germline V gene. The DNA of the CDR3 is TGTGCCAGCAGTCCAACGGGACTAGCGGGAGGGGGGTTGTATGAGCAGTTCTTC. As protein: CASSPTGLAGGGLYEQFF.

This clone has a handful of counts. The chain uses TRBV18 and TRBJ2-3; TRBD1 is a possible D gene (6 bases). In germline, CDR1 is KGHSH, CDR2 LQKENI. CDR3 size: 13 residues. V lost 6 bases and J 3 bases, leaving 10 bases between the germline ends. CDR3 nucleotides: TGTGCCAGCTCGGGGGCTCTAACAGATACGCAGTATTTT. This encodes CASSGALTDTQYF.

This clone has only one observation. V gene TRBV19 combines with J gene TRBJ2-7, with 7 bases lining up with TRBD1. CDR1 and CDR2 from the germline V gene are LNHDA and SQIVND (reference sequence). V shed 6 bases, J shed 2 bases, and the junction held 7 bases outside the gene matches. CDR3 length equals 14 residues. The CDR3 DNA follows: TGTGCCAGTAGCCAGACAGGGTCCCCCTACGAGCAGTACTTC. It translates to CASSQTGSPYEQYF. Full variable domain (rest looked up from reference TRBV19 and TRBJ2-7): DGGITQSPKYLFRKEGQNVTLSCEQNLNHDAMYWYRQDPGQGLRLIYYSQIVNDFQKGDIAEGYSVSREKKESFPLTVTSAQKNPTAFYLCASSQTGSPYEQYFGPGTRLTVT.

The chain has TRBV2 and TRBJ2-1; 10 bases map to TRBD2. The ends lost 7 bases at V and 8 bases at J; junction bases unmatched: 5. The germline V gene encodes CDR1 SNHLY and CDR2 FYNNEI. The CDR3 contains 13 residues. The CDR3 DNA follows: TGTGCCAGCAATAGCGGGAGGTTCGATGAGCAGTTCTTC. This translates into CASNSGRFDEQFF.

The gene calls are TRBV20-1 and TRBJ2-7; D is unresolved. Germline V gene sequence: CDR1 DFQATT, CDR2 SNEGSKA (reference sequence). V lost 3 bases and J 9 bases, leaving 12 bases between the germline ends. The CDR3 loop spans 11 amino acids. CDR3 DNA: TGCAGTGCTAGTGGATCGGGTTTGCAGTACTTC. Its translation is CSASGSGLQYF.

CDR3 sequence reads: CASSPDRGDWKLFF. The CDR3 DNA reads TGTGCCAGCTCACCAGACCGGGGGGATTGGAAACTGTTTTTT. The V and J genes are TRBV18 and TRBJ1-4; TRBD1 is a possible D gene (5 bases). The CDR3 is 14 amino acids. CDR1 is KGHSH, CDR2 LQKENI, per germline. Trimming left V 2 bases short and J 11 bases short, with 15 bases between.